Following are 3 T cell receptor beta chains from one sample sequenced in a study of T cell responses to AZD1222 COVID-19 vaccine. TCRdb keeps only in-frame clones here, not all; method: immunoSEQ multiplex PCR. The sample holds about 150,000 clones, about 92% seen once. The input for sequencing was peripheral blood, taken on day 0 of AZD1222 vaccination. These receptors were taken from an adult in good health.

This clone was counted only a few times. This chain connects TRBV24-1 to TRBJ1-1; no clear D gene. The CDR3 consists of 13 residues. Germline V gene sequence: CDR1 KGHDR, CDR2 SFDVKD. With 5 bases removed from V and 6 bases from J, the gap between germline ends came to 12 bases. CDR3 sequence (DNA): TGTGCCACCAGTGTGGGAAGTAGCGCTGAAGCTTTCTTT. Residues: CATSVGSSAEAFF.

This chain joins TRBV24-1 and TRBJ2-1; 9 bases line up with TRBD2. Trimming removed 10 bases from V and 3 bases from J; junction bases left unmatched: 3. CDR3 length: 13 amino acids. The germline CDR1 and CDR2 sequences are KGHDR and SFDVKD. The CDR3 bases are TGTGCCACAAGAGCGGGAGGCTACAATGAGCAGTTCTTC. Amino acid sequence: CATRAGGYNEQFF.

The CDR3: CASSSGQRYSGANVLTF. The CDR3 region has the DNA TGTGCCAGCAGCTCGGGACAGCGGTATTCTGGGGCCAACGTCCTGACTTTC. This rearrangement joins TRBV7-3 to TRBJ2-6; 7 nucleotides align to TRBD1. CDR1 SGHTA and CDR2 FQGTGA come from the germline V gene. The CDR3 has 17 residues. The ends lost 4 bases at V and 1 base at J; junction bases unmatched: 7.